This TCR beta chain was found in a study of blood T cell repertoires in COVID-19. Study overall: The analysed material was cDNA or gDNA that came from T cells, B-cell-depleted T cells, or PBMCs.

Germline assignment: CDR1 MNHEY and CDR2 SMNVEV (reference sequence). V lost 5 bases to trimming and J lost 5 bases; unmatched junction nucleotides: 9. This CDR3 spans 15 amino acids. As processed by the authors: Amplifying reference gene primers gave estimates of nucleated cell counts. Generated by immunoSEQ multiplex PCR, the TCRdb table keeps only in-frame clones and is missing some. V, J and clone size are those of that table, while D and trimming were read from the DNA. The data show under 200,000 clones, roughly 80% seen once. The chain couples TRBV27 to TRBJ1-2; 9 positions match TRBD1. The sample consisted of peripheral blood. The receptor comes from a woman aged 80 or older with COVID-19, enrolled during active disease. The CDR3 DNA reads TGTGCCAGCAGTCTAGGACAGGGGAGCTTTTATGGCTACACCTTC. Its protein product is CASSLGQGSFYGYTF.